These T cell receptor beta chains were read from a single sample in a study of OX40 agonist ivuxolimab in advanced cancers. Here immunoSEQ multiplex PCR was the method, and the copy in TCRdb shows in-frame clones only, minus some. The sample has more than 70,000 clones, approximately 85% seen once; the top ten hold about 0.57%. Material: CD4+ or CD8+ T cells sorted from blood, obtained in a trial of the OX40 agonist ivuxolimab. These receptors all stem from an adult with an advanced solid tumor such as melanoma, head and neck, liver or kidney cancer. Both conserved end residues are part of each CDR3. D genes are given only for firm matches. Only part of the rows carry a size: once, few, many, or a class if the clone is expanded.

J	D	V	size	CDR3	DNA
TRBJ1-1	.	TRBV5-6	.	CASSLRTAMNTEAFF	TGTGCCAGCAGCTTGCGAACGGCCATGAACACTGAAGCTTTCTTT
TRBJ1-1	.	TRBV28	once	CASRPPWDTEAFF	TGTGCCAGCAGGCCGCCATGGGACACTGAAGCTTTCTTT
TRBJ1-2	.	TRBV7-2	.	CTSSLDSDGYTF	TGTACCAGCAGCTTAGACTCAGATGGCTACACCTTC
TRBJ2-2	TRBD1	TRBV7-9	.	CASSLWTGTGELFF	TGTGCCAGCAGCTTATGGACAGGCACCGGGGAGCTGTTTTTT
TRBJ2-7	TRBD2	TRBV12-5	.	CASGLVISGGPYEQYF	TGTGCTAGTGGTTTGGTAATTAGCGGGGGACCCTACGAGCAGTACTTC
TRBJ2-1	.	TRBV18	.	CASSPQAGSSYNEQFF	TGTGCCAGCTCACCTCAGGCCGGTAGCTCCTACAATGAGCAGTTCTTC
TRBJ1-1	.	TRBV7-8	.	CASSLARREGVNTEAFF	TGTGCCAGCAGCTTAGCGAGGCGGGAAGGGGTCAACACTGAAGCTTTCTTT
TRBJ1-5	.	TRBV28	few	CASSWREFNKRNQPQHF	TGTGCCAGCAGTTGGCGGGAATTCAATAAGCGCAATCAGCCCCAGCATTTT
TRBJ1-4	.	TRBV5-5	.	CASSLAAVADEKLFF	TGTGCCAGCAGCTTGGCAGCTGTGGCGGATGAAAAACTGTTTTTT
TRBJ1-4	TRBD1	TRBV4-2	.	CASSQRDRGLGGQEKLFF	TGTGCCAGCAGCCAACGGGACAGGGGATTGGGAGGGCAGGAAAAACTGTTTTTT
TRBJ1-5	TRBD1	TRBV30	.	CAWSAQGRQPQHF	TGTGCCTGGAGTGCACAGGGGCGACAGCCCCAGCATTTT
TRBJ2-7	TRBD2	TRBV18	.	CASSPFDSGNSYEQYF	TGTGCCAGCTCACCATTTGATAGCGGGAACTCCTACGAGCAGTACTTC
TRBJ1-4	.	TRBV5-4	.	CASGGSEKLFF	TGTGCCAGCGGGGGGTCAGAAAAACTGTTTTTT
TRBJ1-2	.	TRBV19	.	CASSIPNLGGYTF	TGTGCCAGTAGTATCCCAAACCTCGGTGGCTACACCTTC
TRBJ2-3	.	TRBV4-3	.	CASSQGQGRYTDTQYF	TGCGCCAGCAGCCAAGGGCAGGGTCGGTACACAGATACGCAGTATTTT
TRBJ2-7	.	TRBV9	.	CASSVQRLGEQYF	TGTGCCAGCAGCGTGCAGAGGTTGGGTGAGCAGTACTTC
TRBJ1-2	.	TRBV6-5	.	CASRLDRNYGYTF	TGTGCCAGCAGGCTGGACAGAAACTATGGCTACACCTTC
TRBJ2-6	TRBD1	TRBV18	.	CASSRQGESSGANVLTF	TGTGCCAGCTCACGACAGGGTGAGAGCTCTGGGGCCAACGTCCTGACTTTC
TRBJ1-6	.	TRBV7-2	.	CASSQGSLNSPLHF	TGTGCCAGCAGCCAAGGGAGCCTTAATTCACCCCTCCACTTT
TRBJ1-2	TRBD1	TRBV28	.	CASSSGQLGHGYTF	TGTGCCAGCAGTTCGGGACAGTTAGGGCATGGCTACACCTTC
TRBJ2-1	.	TRBV19	.	CASSIDSGNNEQFF	TGTGCCAGTAGTATAGATAGCGGAAACAATGAGCAGTTCTTC
TRBJ1-3	.	TRBV9	.	CASSVATMGSGNTIYF	TGTGCCAGCAGCGTTGCTACCATGGGCTCCGGAAACACCATATATTTT
TRBJ1-4	TRBD1	TRBV5-4	few	CASSFGTGNEKLFF	TGTGCCAGCAGCTTCGGGACAGGCAATGAAAAACTGTTTTTT
TRBJ1-5	.	TRBV6-6	.	CASSHHGPGGQPQHF	TGTGCCAGCAGTCACCACGGGCCTGGAGGTCAGCCCCAGCATTTT
TRBJ1-5	.	TRBV6-5	.	CASSYSGATNQPQHF	TGTGCCAGCAGTTACTCCGGGGCTACCAATCAGCCCCAGCATTTT
TRBJ2-2	TRBD2	TRBV6-5	.	CASRNSGATGELFF	TGTGCCAGCAGAAATAGCGGGGCCACCGGGGAGCTGTTTTTT
TRBJ2-7	TRBD1	TRBV5-1	.	CASSRTGGPDEQYF	TGCGCCAGCAGCCGGACAGGGGGTCCGGACGAGCAGTACTTC
TRBJ2-1	TRBD2	TRBV14	.	CASSSLAGVRNEQFF	TGTGCCAGCAGCTCACTAGCGGGAGTTCGCAATGAGCAGTTCTTC
TRBJ1-4	TRBD1	TRBV6-1	.	CASSDQGATNEKLFF	TGTGCCAGCAGTGATCAGGGGGCAACTAATGAAAAACTGTTTTTT
TRBJ2-3	TRBD2	TRBV4-1	once	CASSQENLAGGPSPDTQYF	TGCGCCAGCAGCCAAGAAAACCTAGCGGGGGGGCCATCGCCAGATACGCAGTATTTT
TRBJ2-7	.	TRBV7-2	.	CASSSDGPEQYF	TGTGCCAGCAGCTCGGACGGACCAGAGCAGTACTTC
TRBJ1-1	TRBD1	TRBV28	once	CASSRAGTGGNTEAFF	TGTGCCAGCAGTCGGGCCGGGACAGGGGGGAACACTGAAGCTTTCTTT
TRBJ2-3	.	TRBV7-2	.	CASSLMGDTQYF	TGTGCCAGCAGCCTCATGGGAGATACGCAGTATTTT
TRBJ2-1	TRBD1	TRBV5-6	.	CASSSGQGANEQFF	TGTGCCAGCAGCTCGGGACAGGGAGCGAATGAGCAGTTCTTC
TRBJ1-1	TRBD1	TRBV11-3	.	CASSSPPGGDTEAFF	TGTGCCAGCAGCTCACCCCCAGGGGGAGACACTGAAGCTTTCTTT
TRBJ2-7	.	TRBV6-1	.	CASSAGTFGEQYF	TGTGCCAGCAGTGCCGGGACATTCGGCGAGCAGTACTTC
TRBJ2-1	TRBD1	TRBV27	.	CASSLRGTGLNNEQFF	TGTGCCAGCAGTTTAAGGGGGACAGGGCTGAACAATGAGCAGTTCTTC
TRBJ1-2	TRBD1	TRBV11-2	.	CASSLNRGQGYGYTF	TGTGCCAGCAGCTTAAACAGGGGGCAGGGCTATGGCTACACCTTC
TRBJ2-3	.	TRBV5-5	.	CASSLDRHTDTQYF	TGTGCCAGCAGCTTGGACCGTCACACAGATACGCAGTATTTT
TRBJ2-2	.	TRBV5-4	.	CASSLGGGAVVTGELFF	TGTGCCAGCAGCTTGGGTGGGGGCGCGGTGGTCACCGGGGAGCTGTTTTTT
TRBJ1-3	.	TRBV2	.	CASSPQGYTIYF	TGTGCCAGCAGTCCACAGGGATACACCATATATTTT
TRBJ1-1	.	TRBV20-1	.	CSAVFYTEAFF	TGCAGTGCCGTGTTTTACACTGAAGCTTTCTTT
TRBJ1-3	.	TRBV6-5	once	CASSSRRGSGNTIYF	TGTGCCAGCAGTTCTCGCAGGGGCTCTGGAAACACCATATATTTT
TRBJ1-4	.	TRBV30	.	CAWRWGQTSEKLFF	TGTGCCTGGAGATGGGGTCAGACGTCTGAAAAACTGTTTTTT
TRBJ1-1	.	TRBV11-2	few	CASRDDRRKNTEAFF	TGTGCCAGCAGGGACGACAGGCGTAAGAACACTGAAGCTTTCTTT
TRBJ2-7	.	TRBV21-1	.	CASSKAGYYEQYF	TGTGCCAGCAGCAAAGCGGGCTACTACGAGCAGTACTTC
TRBJ2-5	TRBD2	TRBV27	.	CASSFSGGRLFPKETQYF	TGTGCCAGCAGTTTTAGCGGGGGACGTCTATTCCCAAAAGAGACCCAGTACTTC
TRBJ2-3	.	TRBV2	once	CASSEITDTQYF	TGTGCCAGCAGTGAAATTACAGATACGCAGTATTTT
TRBJ2-2	.	TRBV5-8	.	CASSLRLQNTGELFF	TGTGCCAGCAGCCTCAGACTACAGAACACCGGGGAGCTGTTTTTT
TRBJ2-5	TRBD1	TRBV6-4	.	CASSRDRGETQYF	TGTGCCAGCAGCCGGGACAGGGGTGAGACCCAGTACTTC
TRBJ1-2	.	TRBV6-5	few	CASTKQGLYGYTF	TGTGCCAGCACCAAACAGGGTCTCTATGGCTACACCTTC
TRBJ1-5	.	TRBV18	.	CASSPSDFNQPQHF	TGTGCCAGCTCACCAAGCGACTTTAATCAGCCCCAGCATTTT
TRBJ2-1	TRBD2	TRBV7-3	.	CASSPSGRSPHEQFF	TGTGCCAGCAGCCCTAGCGGGAGATCCCCCCATGAGCAGTTCTTC
TRBJ2-1	.	TRBV11-3	.	CASSSYRLPYNEQFF	TGTGCCAGCAGCTCATATCGACTACCCTACAATGAGCAGTTCTTC
TRBJ1-3	.	TRBV5-1	.	CASSVRDSRLTGNTIYF	TGCGCCAGCAGCGTCCGGGACTCTAGACTAACTGGAAACACCATATATTTT
TRBJ2-3	TRBD2	TRBV4-2	.	CASSQVSRGGYTDTQYF	TGTGCCAGCAGCCAAGTGTCCCGGGGGGGATACACAGATACGCAGTATTTT
TRBJ1-2	TRBD1	TRBV30	.	CAWVGQGKTYTF	TGTGCCTGGGTAGGACAGGGTAAGACCTACACCTTC